The T cell receptor (beta chain) described here comes from a study of blood T cells in healthy people across ages. Each sample used at least 7 million PBMCs. The authors ran a second PCR of 7 to 11 cycles using a sample-barcoded 5' primer and a J-beta primer mix. MiXCR, run by TCRdb on the 5' RACE reads, gives a single entry per CDR3 protein. The sample records about 640,000 distinct CDR3 sequences, 58% being singletons. The J segment lost 1 base and the V segment lost 6 bases, leaving 8 bases of the junction unmatched. The CDR3 has 14 residues. Germline V gene data show CDR1 as SQVTM and CDR2 as ANQGSEA.

The sample was blood. This receptor was obtained from a man aged 55 to 70 in good health. The V call is TRBV29-1, the J call TRBJ1-1, with 7 bases matching TRBD1. The CDR3 region is CSVKTTGENTEAFF. The CDR3 region has the DNA TGCAGCGTCAAAACCACAGGGGAGAACACTGAAGCTTTCTTT.